The 22 T cell receptor beta chains below all came from one sample that was sequenced in a study of shared T cell receptors in the human thymus. The repertoire was sequenced with immunoSEQ multiplex PCR; TCRdb's copy has only in-frame clones and lacks some. This sample has hundreds of thousands of clones; 95% occur once, and the top ten carry about 0.02%. Material: thymocytes. The receptor set was obtained from a human donor.

The chain carries TRBV19 and TRBJ1-2; 9 nucleotides line up with TRBD1. V shed 0 bases, J shed 4 bases, and the junction held 12 bases outside the gene matches. The CDR3 spans 18 residues. Germline values: CDR1 LNHDA, CDR2 SQIVND (reference sequence). The chain's CDR3 is CASSIDNRGPLLPYGYTF. The DNA of the CDR3 is TGTGCCAGTAGTATAGATAACAGGGGGCCGTTGCTCCCCTATGGCTACACCTTC.

V usage is TRBV11-2 and J usage is TRBJ1-4; D uncertain. The V end lost 1 base, the J end lost 7 bases, and 10 bases lay between the germline ends. This CDR3 is 14 amino acids long. Germline loops: CDR1 SGHAT, CDR2 FQNNGV. For the CDR3, the DNA is TGTGCCAGCAGCTTAGGCGGGAGCATTGAAAAACTGTTTTTT. Protein: CASSLGGSIEKLFF. Based on the CDR3 plus reference TRBV11-2 and TRBJ1-4, the full variable domain is EAGVAQSPRYKIIEKRQSVAFWCNPISGHATLYWYQQILGQGPKLLIQFQNNGVVDDSQLPKDRFSAERLKGVDSTLKIQPAKLEDSAVYLCASSLGGSIEKLFFGSGTQLSVL.

This sequence joins TRBV15 and TRBJ2-2, with 8 bases that match TRBD1. Germline V CDR1 and CDR2: LNHNV, YYDKDF (reference sequence). V was clipped by 6 bases and J by 5 bases; unmatched bases: 11. The CDR3 runs 16 residues. CDR3 protein: CATRDSTRGRTGELFF. The DNA of the CDR3 is TGTGCCACCAGGGACTCAACCAGGGGGCGTACCGGGGAGCTGTTTTTT.

V gene TRBV7-2 combines with J gene TRBJ2-2; either TRBD1 or TRBD2 may supply D (5 bases each). The CDR3 extends over 16 amino acids. CDR1 and CDR2 (germline): SGHTA, FQGNSA. V lost 6 bases and J 4 bases, leaving 18 bases between the germline ends. This CDR3 reads CASSYEGFQGTGELFF. The CDR3 DNA reads as TGTGCCAGCAGTTATGAGGGGTTCCAGGGCACCGGGGAGCTGTTTTTT.

This clone was found once. The chain is built from TRBV19 and TRBJ2-7, with 7 bases identical to TRBD1. Looked up from germline, CDR1 is LNHDA and CDR2 is SQIVND (reference sequence). This CDR3 is built from 15 residues. Trimming at V came to 10 bases and at J to 6 bases, leaving 18 bases not matched to a gene. The CDR3 DNA reads TGTGCCACCCGGCCCGGCGACAGGGAAGAGAGCGAGCAGTACTTC. It encodes CATRPGDREESEQYF.

The rearrangement uses TRBV29-1 and TRBJ1-1; 9 positions agree with TRBD1. The germline CDR1 and CDR2 sequences are SQVTM and ANQGSEA. CDR3 size: 16 residues. Losses at the gene ends were 5 bases for V and 4 bases for J; bases not matched to a gene: 14. CDR3 sequence reads: CSVPHRSGTGITEAFF. Here the CDR3 DNA reads TGCAGCGTTCCCCACAGGTCCGGGACAGGGATCACTGAAGCTTTCTTT.

The V gene is TRBV18, the J gene TRBJ1-5; no firm D call. V lost 6 bases, J lost 0 bases, and 12 bases lay in between. The CDR3 contains 15 residues. Germline V gene lookup returns CDR1 KGHSH and CDR2 LQKENI. The CDR3 loop reads CASSPFEHSNQPQHF. The CDR3 coding sequence is TGTGCCAGCTCCCCGTTCGAGCATAGCAATCAGCCCCAGCATTTT.

The chain couples TRBV7-2 to TRBJ2-5; D unclear. Germline CDR1 reads SGHTA; CDR2 reads FQGNSA. Trimming cost V 3 bases and J 6 bases, with 20 bases left between them. The CDR3 spans 16 residues. CDR3 amino acids: CASSFDPGRVSQTQYF. The CDR3 DNA follows: TGTGCCAGCAGCTTCGACCCTGGACGCGTTAGTCAGACCCAGTACTTC.

This chain joins TRBV6-5 and TRBJ2-3; D is ambiguous. Germline CDR1 is MNHEY and CDR2 is SVGAGI. This CDR3 comprises 13 residues. With 8 bases removed from V and 0 bases from J, the gap between germline ends came to 9 bases. CDR3 DNA: TGTGCCAGCGGAAGCCCTAGCACAGATACGCAGTATTTT. The encoded protein is CASGSPSTDTQYF.

The rearrangement uses TRBV28 and TRBJ1-5; D is uncertain. The CDR3 loop spans 17 amino acids. V was clipped by 2 bases and J by 0 bases, with 14 bases between them. Germline assignment: CDR1 MDHEN and CDR2 SYDVKM. The CDR3 DNA reads TGTGCCAGCAGTTTAACGCCTCAAGGAGCTAGCAATCAGCCCCAGCATTTT. It translates to CASSLTPQGASNQPQHF.

This sequence joins TRBV15 and TRBJ2-7; TRBD2 is a possible D gene (5 bases). The CDR3 covers 12 residues. Germline CDR1 and CDR2: LNHNV and YYDKDF (reference sequence). V lost 8 bases, J lost 3 bases, and 11 bases lay in between. The CDR3 DNA sequence: TGTGCCACCGCAGCGACTAACTACGAGCAGTACTTC. Translating it yields CATAATNYEQYF.

The chain carries TRBV11-1 and TRBJ2-3, with 7 bases that match TRBD1. V lost 1 base to trimming and J lost 3 bases; unmatched junction nucleotides: 4. CDR1 SGHAT and CDR2 FQDESV come from the germline V gene (reference sequence). The CDR3 runs 15 residues. This chain's CDR3 is CASSLEAGGTDTQYF. CDR3 bases: TGTGCCAGCAGCTTAGAGGCAGGGGGAACAGATACGCAGTATTTT.

This clone was picked up one time. V and J are TRBV11-3 and TRBJ1-2; TRBD1 is a possible D gene (6 bases). The CDR3 is made up of 15 amino acids. Per the germline V gene, CDR1 is SGHNT and CDR2 is YENEEA. Trimming left V 5 bases short and J 2 bases short, with 15 bases between. CDR3 loop: CASSPGTGGNYGYTF. The CDR3 DNA is TGTGCCAGCAGCCCGGGGACGGGGGGCAACTATGGCTACACCTTC.

V gene TRBV15 combines with J gene TRBJ2-3, with a tentative D call TRBD1 (6 bases). The V and J ends lost 9 bases and 4 bases respectively, with 23 bases between them. CDR1 and CDR2 from the germline V gene are LNHNV and YYDKDF (reference sequence). The CDR3 is made up of 16 amino acids. The CDR3 bases are TGTGCCACTAACGTGTTACAGGGAAGGGGAGCAGATACGCAGTATTTT. It codes for CATNVLQGRGADTQYF.

This chain links TRBV7-2 with TRBJ2-1, with 7 bases that match TRBD2. From germline, CDR1 is SGHTA and CDR2 FQGNSA. The CDR3 sequence is 17 residues long. Unmatched junction bases numbered 12, after V lost 4 bases and J lost 3 bases. Here the CDR3 reads CASSSSLGGRYYNEQFF. CDR3 coding DNA: TGTGCCAGCAGCTCCTCCCTGGGCGGGAGATACTACAATGAGCAGTTCTTC.

As to this clone: One junction end disagrees with the germline gene, perhaps due to a read error. This chain links TRBV28 with TRBJ2-7; TRBD2 is a possible D gene (5 bases). CDR1 is MDHEN and CDR2 is SYDVKM in the germline V gene. This CDR3 comprises 14 residues. DNA of the CDR3: TGTGCCAGCAGTGAACCCGGGAAGTCCTATGAGCAGTACTTC. Its translation is CASSEPGKSYEQYF.

The gene calls are TRBV7-9 and TRBJ2-5; possible D gene TRBD1, 6 bases. The CDR3 loop spans 14 amino acids. The V gene's germline CDR1 is SEHNR and CDR2 FQNEAQ (reference sequence). V lost 1 base and J 5 bases, leaving 11 bases between the germline ends. In DNA form, the CDR3 reads TGTGCCAGCAGCTTAGTCGAAGGGGGTGAGACCCAGTACTTC. This codes for CASSLVEGGETQYF. Full variable domain (remainder filled in from reference TRBV7-9 and TRBJ2-5): DTGVSQNPRHKITKRGQNVTFRCDPISEHNRLYWYRQTLGQGPEFLTYFQNEAQLEKSRLLSDRFSAERPKGSFSTLEIQRTEQGDSAMYLCASSLVEGGETQYFGPGTRLLVL.

V is TRBV5-1 and J is TRBJ1-1; the match to TRBD1 covers 8 bases. CDR1 and CDR2 from the germline V gene are SGHRS and YFSETQ. The V gene end was trimmed by 2 bases and the J gene end by 0 bases; junction bases not matched to a gene: 3. This CDR3 spans 15 amino acids. The CDR3 DNA reads as TGCGCCAGCAGCTTCCGGGGACAGGTGAACACTGAAGCTTTCTTT. Translating it yields CASSFRGQVNTEAFF. Based on the CDR3 plus reference TRBV5-1 and TRBJ1-1, the full variable domain is KAGVTQTPRYLIKTRGQQVTLSCSPISGHRSVSWYQQTPGQGLQFLFEYFSETQRNKGNFPGRFSGRQFSNSRSEMNVSTLELGDSALYLCASSFRGQVNTEAFFGQGTRLTVV.

About this clone: At one boundary the junction diverges from the germline segment, which might be a read error. This chain joins TRBV7-7 and TRBJ2-1; the D is unclear. Germline V gene data show CDR1 as SSHAT and CDR2 as FNYEAQ (reference sequence). The CDR3 has 13 amino acids. The CDR3 coding sequence is TGTGCTAGCAGTGCCTCAGGATACAATGAGCAGTTCTTC. As protein: CASSASGYNEQFF.

The rearrangement links TRBV12-2 to TRBJ2-3. TRBV12-2 is annotated as a pseudogene. The CDR3 runs 14 residues. CDR3 region: CASRLEVSTDTQYF. In DNA, the CDR3 is TGTGCAAGTCGCTTAGAAGTAAGCACAGATACGCAGTATTTT.

J is TRBJ2-2 and V is TRBV5-6, with 10 bases aligning to TRBD2. The CDR3 has 18 amino acids. Germline V gene data show CDR1 as SGHDT and CDR2 as YYEEEE. V was pared by 0 bases and J by 7 bases, with 12 bases of the junction left unmatched. CDR3 in amino acids: CASSLGPSLAGVDGELFF. Here the CDR3 DNA reads TGTGCCAGCAGCTTGGGGCCCTCTCTAGCGGGAGTGGACGGGGAGCTGTTTTTT.

The chain carries TRBV6-1 and TRBJ2-7; a possible D gene is TRBD2 (5 bases). Germline CDR1 MNHNS, CDR2 SASEGT. Trimming removed 8 bases at V and 1 base at J, with 18 bases between. The CDR3 length is 15 residues. This CDR3 reads CASREGSKRSYEQYF. CDR3 DNA sequence: TGTGCCAGCCGAGAGGGAAGTAAGAGGTCCTACGAGCAGTACTTC.